The present TCR beta chain was sequenced within a study of T cell responses to AZD1222 COVID-19 vaccine. Study information: Samples with a second dose at about 4 or about 12 weeks were pooled together. Whole-study findings and limits: It should be noted that donors were predominantly white British and more often female, and clonal diversity was possibly underestimated. Of the AZD1222 recipients, only 5 to 7 were seropositive at baseline. Two AZD1222 administrations were followed by greater Spike-specific TCR breadth and depth.

Comment on this clone: Its specificity is unknown.

Only in-frame clones appear in the TCRdb table, and some are missing; sequencing was by immunoSEQ multiplex PCR. The sample has more than 95,000 clones, over 80% seen once. Germline CDR1 reads SEHNR; CDR2 reads FQNEAQ (reference sequence). Trimming removed 4 bases from V and 5 bases from J, with 14 bases in between. The CDR3 sequence is 14 residues long. The chain joins TRBV7-9 to TRBJ1-1; no clear D. This TCR derives from an adult in good health. This material consisted of peripheral blood, taken on day 0 of AZD1222 vaccination. The CDR3 nucleotides read TGTGCCAGCAGCTCAGGTCGGGAGGTGACTGAAGCTTTCTTT. Its protein is CASSSGREVTEAFF. The full variable domain, with the rest looked up from reference TRBV7-9 and TRBJ1-1, is DTGVSQNPRHKITKRGQNVTFRCDPISEHNRLYWYRQTLGQGPEFLTYFQNEAQLEKSRLLSDRFSAERPKGSFSTLEIQRTEQGDSAMYLCASSSGREVTEAFFGQGTRLTVV.